One sample yielded the 5 T cell receptor beta chains listed below, sequenced in a study of CD8+ T cells in alopecia areata. The authors extracted RNA and reverse transcribed it into cDNA as the sequencing template. Clones were sequenced by immunoSEQ multiplex PCR, and TCRdb holds only the in-frame ones, with some missing. Of more than 90,000 clones in the sample, roughly 60% were seen once. The treatment was: oral pan-JAK inhibitor, 5-10 mg twice daily. Sequencing used CD8+ T cells sorted from blood, obtained at approximately week 60, from a patient treated with tofacitinib. The receptor set was obtained from a human donor with alopecia areata.

This sequence joins TRBV29-1 and TRBJ1-1; D might be TRBD1 (5 bases). Trimming took off 4 bases at V and 0 bases at J, with 12 bases between the two ends. The CDR3 spans 14 residues. Germline V lookup: CDR1 SQVTM, CDR2 ANQGSEA. Here the CDR3 DNA reads TGCAGCGTTGGTCCAGGGCCAATGAACACTGAAGCTTTCTTT. Protein sequence: CSVGPGPMNTEAFF.

In this sample, this clone turned up a few times. The DNA of the CDR3 is TGCGCCAGCAGCAGCGCCGGACGCCCCTACGAGCAGTACTTC. Translating it yields CASSSAGRPYEQYF. V is TRBV4-1 and J is TRBJ2-7; unclear D gene. Trimming removed 5 bases at V and 2 bases at J, with 13 bases between. This CDR3 is 14 amino acids long. Germline CDR1 is MGHRA and CDR2 is YSYEKL.

This chain links TRBV5-6 with TRBJ1-1, with no clear D. Germline CDR1 SGHDT, CDR2 YYEEEE. The length of the CDR3 is 13 residues. V lost 2 bases, J lost 5 bases, and 10 bases lay in between. The CDR3 spells CASSFGMGTEAFF. CDR3 nucleotides: TGTGCCAGCAGCTTCGGGATGGGGACTGAAGCTTTCTTT.

This clone was seen only a few times. The J gene is TRBJ1-1, the V gene TRBV4-1; D is uncertain. Germline CDR1 MGHRA, CDR2 YSYEKL. CDR3 size: 13 residues. Trimming pared 8 bases from V and 0 bases from J, leaving 10 bases between. In nucleotides, the CDR3 is TGCGCCAGCGGGCAGCCCCTGAACACTGAAGCTTTCTTT. Its protein is CASGQPLNTEAFF.

A few counts support this clone. V is TRBV7-3 and J is TRBJ1-2; D gene ambiguous. CDR3 size: 11 residues. The V end lost 5 bases, the J end lost 8 bases, and 9 bases lay between the germline ends. The germline V gene encodes CDR1 SGHTA and CDR2 FQGTGA. The CDR3 DNA reads as TGTGCCAGCAGCGGCGCGGGAGGCTACACCTTC. Translation gives CASSGAGGYTF. Full variable domain (rest looked up from reference TRBV7-3 and TRBJ1-2): GAGVSQTPSNKVTEKGKYVELRCDPISGHTALYWYRQSLGQGPEFLIYFQGTGAADDSGLPNDRFFAVRPEGSVSTLKIQRTERGDSAVYLCASSGAGGYTFGSGTRLTVV.